The rows below give T cell receptor beta chains drawn from one sample of a study of post-analysis software for immune sequencing data. MiXCR, run by TCRdb on the PCR reads, gives a single entry per CDR3 protein. The sample yields around 710,000 distinct CDR3 sequences, 46% seen once. Specimen: blood. These receptors were collected from a girl between 5 and 17 years old with multiple sclerosis. Both conserved end residues are part of each CDR3. D genes are given only for firm matches. Size is stated for part of the rows, as once, few or many counts, or as a class when the clone is expanded.

D gene: TRBD2
J gene: TRBJ2-1
V gene: TRBV5-1
clone size: -
CDR3 DNA: TGCGCCAGCAGCTTGGGTACTAGCGGGAGTCTTTGGCCCGGGGATGAGCAGTTCTTC
CDR3 protein: CASSLGTSGSLWPGDEQFF

D gene: -
J gene: TRBJ2-1
V gene: TRBV29-1
clone size: -
CDR3 DNA: TGCAGCGTTGATTCCGAGGTGTCAGAGACCCAGTTCTTC
CDR3 protein: CSVDSEVSETQFF

D gene: -
J gene: TRBJ1-6
V gene: TRBV7-7
clone size: -
CDR3 DNA: TGTGCTAGCAGCTCCGGACCGGGGGCACCCCTCCACTTT
CDR3 protein: CASSSGPGAPLHF

D gene: -
J gene: TRBJ2-1
V gene: TRBV5-6
clone size: -
CDR3 DNA: TGTGCCAGCAGCTTGTCGGGAGAGCACAATGAGCAGTTCTTC
CDR3 protein: CASSLSGEHNEQFF

D gene: -
J gene: TRBJ2-5
V gene: TRBV3-1
clone size: few
CDR3 DNA: TGTGCCAGCAGCCAGCTACTAGCAGGGGAGACCCAGTACTTC
CDR3 protein: CASSQLLAGETQYF

D gene: -
J gene: TRBJ2-7
V gene: TRBV6-1
clone size: -
CDR3 DNA: TGTGCCAGCAGGGCGAAGAGGCCCTACGAGCAGTACTTC
CDR3 protein: CASRAKRPYEQYF

D gene: -
J gene: TRBJ2-7
V gene: TRBV14
clone size: once
CDR3 DNA: TGTGCCAGCAGCCAAGGGGACGGGATGGATGAGCAATTCTTC
CDR3 protein: CASSQGDGMDEQFF

D gene: -
J gene: TRBJ2-7
V gene: TRBV6-6
clone size: -
CDR3 DNA: TGTGCCAGCAGTAGGAGGGCCTACTCCTCCTACGAGCAGTACTTC
CDR3 protein: CASSRRAYSSYEQYF

D gene: -
J gene: TRBJ2-1
V gene: TRBV5-1
clone size: -
CDR3 DNA: TGCGCCAGCAGCTTTAAGGGAGACCGAGGCACCTACAATGAGCAGTTCTTC
CDR3 protein: CASSFKGDRGTYNEQFF

D gene: TRBD2
J gene: TRBJ2-7
V gene: TRBV6-1
clone size: -
CDR3 DNA: TGTGCCAGCAGTGGAGCGGGAGGGCCTGTTGAGCAGTACTTC
CDR3 protein: CASSGAGGPVEQYF

D gene: TRBD1
J gene: TRBJ2-3
V gene: TRBV6-6
clone size: -
CDR3 DNA: TGTGCCAGCAATTACCGTACCGGGACAGGGGGACAAGATACGCAGTATTTT
CDR3 protein: CASNYRTGTGGQDTQYF

D gene: -
J gene: TRBJ2-5
V gene: TRBV7-2
clone size: few
CDR3 DNA: TGTGCCAGCAGCTTAGTGGCCAGGGGCACGGAGACCCAGTACTTC
CDR3 protein: CASSLVARGTETQYF

D gene: -
J gene: TRBJ2-3
V gene: TRBV28
clone size: -
CDR3 DNA: TGTGCGCTGCAACCTCGAGAGGGTCCAGATACGCAGTATTTT
CDR3 protein: CALQPREGPDTQYF

D gene: TRBD2
J gene: TRBJ2-1
V gene: TRBV11-2
clone size: -
CDR3 DNA: TGTGCCACCATCCCCGGGGGGAGCTCCTACAATGAGCAGTTCTTC
CDR3 protein: CATIPGGSSYNEQFF

D gene: TRBD2
J gene: TRBJ2-1
V gene: TRBV4-1
clone size: -
CDR3 DNA: TGCGCCGGCAGCCAAGAGGGACTAGCGGGAGTAAGGCAGTTCTTC
CDR3 protein: CAGSQEGLAGVRQFF

D gene: -
J gene: TRBJ2-7
V gene: TRBV7-2
clone size: -
CDR3 DNA: TGTGCCAGCAGCTTAGATCACAACTACGAGCAGTACTTC
CDR3 protein: CASSLDHNYEQYF

D gene: -
J gene: TRBJ2-1
V gene: TRBV5-6
clone size: few
CDR3 DNA: TGTGCCAGCAGCTTCCGGGGCGTCCGACAGGCCTACAATGAGCAGTTCTTC
CDR3 protein: CASSFRGVRQAYNEQFF

D gene: -
J gene: TRBJ2-7
V gene: TRBV29-1
clone size: -
CDR3 DNA: TGCAGCGTTGTCGGGCAGGCATCCTACGAGCAGTACTTC
CDR3 protein: CSVVGQASYEQYF

D gene: TRBD1
J gene: TRBJ2-6
V gene: TRBV7-2
clone size: -
CDR3 DNA: TGTGCCAGCAGCTTACCAGGGGGCAGCTCTGGGGCCAACGTCCTGACTTTC
CDR3 protein: CASSLPGGSSGANVLTF

D gene: -
J gene: TRBJ2-2
V gene: TRBV6-5
clone size: once
CDR3 DNA: TGTGCCAGCAGCCGCAGGGGCGTCAACACCGGGGAGCTGTTTTTT
CDR3 protein: CASSRRGVNTGELFF

D gene: TRBD2
J gene: TRBJ2-3
V gene: TRBV27
clone size: few
CDR3 DNA: TGTGCCAGCAGTTCGACTAGCGGGAGACCCCTCAAGGCTGCGCAGTATTTT
CDR3 protein: CASSSTSGRPLKAAQYF

D gene: TRBD2
J gene: TRBJ2-5
V gene: TRBV28
clone size: -
CDR3 DNA: TGTGCCAGCACTAGCGGGGGACAAGAGACCCAGTACTTC
CDR3 protein: CASTSGGQETQYF

D gene: -
J gene: TRBJ1-5
V gene: TRBV5-1
clone size: -
CDR3 DNA: TGCGCCAGCAGCTTGGCGGGGCAACGCAATCAGCCCCAGCATTTT
CDR3 protein: CASSLAGQRNQPQHF

D gene: -
J gene: TRBJ2-1
V gene: TRBV27
clone size: few
CDR3 DNA: TGTGCCAGCAGTCATGAGTGGCTGGGGGATGAGCAGTTCTTC
CDR3 protein: CASSHEWLGDEQFF

D gene: -
J gene: TRBJ2-1
V gene: TRBV15
clone size: -
CDR3 DNA: TGTGCCACCAGCACTCACTCAGGGGTCAATGAGCAGTTCTTC
CDR3 protein: CATSTHSGVNEQFF

D gene: TRBD2
J gene: TRBJ2-7
V gene: TRBV15
clone size: few
CDR3 DNA: TGTGCCACCAGCAGAGTAACCGGGACTAGTACCTACGAGCAGTACTTC
CDR3 protein: CATSRVTGTSTYEQYF

D gene: -
J gene: TRBJ2-1
V gene: TRBV5-1
clone size: few
CDR3 DNA: TGCGCCAGCAGCCAAACCTGGGATGAGCAGTTCTTC
CDR3 protein: CASSQTWDEQFF

D gene: -
J gene: TRBJ1-5
V gene: TRBV6-2/TRBV6-3
clone size: few
CDR3 DNA: TGTGCCAGCAGTTACTCGAAGTCGGTGGGGCAGCCCCAGCATTTT
CDR3 protein: CASSYSKSVGQPQHF

D gene: -
J gene: TRBJ2-7
V gene: TRBV15
clone size: few
CDR3 DNA: TGTGCCACCAGCAGAGATTTAGGACTTTACGAGCAGTACTTC
CDR3 protein: CATSRDLGLYEQYF

D gene: TRBD1
J gene: TRBJ1-6
V gene: TRBV20-1
clone size: -
CDR3 DNA: TGCAGTGCGAGGGACAGGGGGCTCTACGATTCACCCCTCCACTTT
CDR3 protein: CSARDRGLYDSPLHF

D gene: -
J gene: TRBJ2-1
V gene: TRBV12-3/TRBV12-4
clone size: -
CDR3 DNA: TGTGCCAGCAGTTCCTCATCGGGCTACAATGAGCAGTTCTTC
CDR3 protein: CASSSSSGYNEQFF

D gene: -
J gene: TRBJ2-5
V gene: TRBV5-6
clone size: -
CDR3 DNA: TGTGCCAGCAGCTTTCGTACAGGCGACCAAGAGACCCAGTACTTC
CDR3 protein: CASSFRTGDQETQYF

D gene: TRBD2
J gene: TRBJ2-7
V gene: TRBV20-1
clone size: -
CDR3 DNA: TGCAGTGCTAGTACTAGCGGGAGCCACGAGCAGTACTTC
CDR3 protein: CSASTSGSHEQYF

D gene: -
J gene: TRBJ2-3
V gene: TRBV5-1
clone size: few
CDR3 DNA: TGTGCCAGCAGCTTAGAAGGGGGTGGCACAGATACGCAGTATTTT
CDR3 protein: CASSLEGGGTDTQYF

D gene: -
J gene: TRBJ2-7
V gene: TRBV29-1
clone size: -
CDR3 DNA: TGCAGCGTTGTTGTACAACCGTCAACCTACGAGCAGTACTTC
CDR3 protein: CSVVVQPSTYEQYF

D gene: TRBD2
J gene: TRBJ2-1
V gene: TRBV29-1
clone size: -
CDR3 DNA: TGCAGCTCGGAGGGGGCTAGCGGGACGATCAATGAGCAGTTCTTC
CDR3 protein: CSSEGASGTINEQFF

D gene: TRBD1
J gene: TRBJ1-2
V gene: TRBV9
clone size: once
CDR3 DNA: TGTGCCAGCAGGCGCCTTGGACAGGGGGACTATGGCTACACCTTC
CDR3 protein: CASRRLGQGDYGYTF

D gene: TRBD1
J gene: TRBJ2-2
V gene: TRBV7-7
clone size: -
CDR3 DNA: TGTGCTAGCAGCTTCAGGGGGCCCACCGGGACTGGCACCGGGGAGCTGTTTTTT
CDR3 protein: CASSFRGPTGTGTGELFF

D gene: -
J gene: TRBJ2-3
V gene: TRBV9
clone size: -
CDR3 DNA: TGTGCCAGCAGCCAATCCCTGGGGGGCCGCGGGAGTACGCAGTATTTT
CDR3 protein: CASSQSLGGRGSTQYF